The 28 T cell receptor beta chains below all came from one sample that was sequenced in a study of response to subunit inactivated influenza vaccine. TCRdb recomputed calls from the RT-PCR reads with MiXCR, one row per CDR3 protein. Of 530,000 or so distinct CDR3 sequences listed, roughly 12% were seen once; the top ten hold more than 8.5%. Sequenced here: PBMCs from blood, sampled on the day of vaccination. The receptors shown here come from a man aged 50-60 years who received an inactivated influenza vaccine.

The chain combines TRBV12-3 or TRBV12-4 with TRBJ1-4; 7 nucleotides line up with TRBD1. This CDR3 region has 14 residues. V lost 6 bases and J lost 6; bases outside the gene matches: 7. The CDR3 nucleotides are TGTGCCAGCAGCAAGGGGGCTCTCGATGAAAAACTGTTTTTT. This sequence encodes CASSKGALDEKLFF.

This clonotype was observed a few times. The rearrangement joins TRBV7-2 to TRBJ2-1, with D uncertain. Germline V gene data show CDR1 as SGHTA and CDR2 as FQGNSA. This CDR3 comprises 13 residues. With 3 bases removed from V and 5 bases from J, the gap between germline ends came to 8 bases. For the CDR3, the DNA is TGTGCCAGCAGCTTGAAAGGGAACAATGAGCAGTTCTTC. Amino acid sequence: CASSLKGNNEQFF.

The chain uses TRBV12-3 or TRBV12-4 and TRBJ2-3; D is perhaps TRBD2 (7 bases). Trimming cost V 6 bases and J 6 bases, with 16 bases left between them. The CDR3 is 14 residues long. The CDR3 loop reads CASSIVGGADTQYF. CDR3 DNA sequence: TGTGCCAGCAGCATAGTAGGGGGGGCGGATACGCAGTATTTT.

Only a few counts were recorded for this clonotype. The J gene is TRBJ2-7, the V gene TRBV1. TRBV1 is deemed a pseudogene. CDR3 length equals 15 residues. The CDR3 here is CTSSQLYRAPYEQYF. The CDR3 DNA sequence: TGCACCAGCAGCCAACTGTATAGAGCACCCTACGAGCAGTACTTC.

This clonotype has a single count. The rearrangement links TRBV7-9 to TRBJ2-7, with D unclear. The ends were cut back, 0 bases at V and 8 bases at J, with 5 bases in the middle. CDR3 length: 11 amino acids. Per the germline V gene, CDR1 is SEHNR and CDR2 is FQNEAQ (reference sequence). CDR3 DNA: TGTGCCAGCAGCTTAGCGTGGCAGCAGTACTTC. Amino acids: CASSLAWQQYF.

There are a few counts of this clonotype. This rearrangement joins TRBV20-1 to TRBJ1-5; D unresolved. Trimming took off 0 bases at V and 11 bases at J, with 14 bases between the two ends. The germline V gene has CDR1 DFQATT and CDR2 SNEGSKA (reference sequence). The CDR3 is made up of 13 amino acids. Here the CDR3 reads CSARDPLGQAQHF. CDR3 nucleotides: TGCAGTGCTAGAGACCCCCTTGGGCAAGCCCAGCATTTT.

The table lists this clonotype with many counts. The CDR3 DNA reads as TGCGCCAGCAGCTTGGGGTCGGGGCACGGGGAGCTGTTTTTT. It encodes CASSLGSGHGELFF. This chain joins TRBV5-1 and TRBJ2-2; D possibly matches TRBD1 or TRBD2 (5 bases each). Germline assignment: CDR1 SGHRS and CDR2 YFSETQ. V was pared by 0 bases and J by 7 bases, with 10 bases between. This CDR3 has 14 residues.

This clonotype appeared a few times. The genes are TRBV6-2 or TRBV6-3 and TRBJ2-1, with unresolved D. Germline V lookup: CDR1 MNHEY, CDR2 SVGEGT. Trimming pared 6 bases from V and 7 bases from J, leaving 16 bases between. The CDR3 sequence is 14 residues long. The DNA for the CDR3 is TGTGCCAGCAGGAGACTGGTCGCTTGGAATGAGCAGTTCTTC. Its translation: CASRRLVAWNEQFF.

The chain's CDR3 is CASSVSGASGNTIYF. The DNA for the CDR3 is TGTGCCAGCAGTGTTTCGGGGGCAAGTGGAAACACCATATATTTT. This rearrangement joins TRBV2 to TRBJ1-3, with D perhaps TRBD1 (6 bases). Germline values: CDR1 SNHLY, CDR2 FYNNEI. This CDR3 spans 15 amino acids. Trimming cost V 4 bases and J 3 bases, with 13 bases left between them.

This clonotype was seen a few times. The chain employs TRBV6-2 or TRBV6-3 and TRBJ2-1, with TRBD1 matching 9 bases. V trimming: 4 bases; J trimming: 5 bases; junction bases outside the gene matches: 9. The CDR3 spans 16 residues. Germline V gene sequence: CDR1 MNHEY, CDR2 SVGEGT. The CDR3 loop is CASSSPGQGTHNEQFF. In nucleotides, the CDR3 is TGTGCCAGCAGTTCACCGGGACAGGGCACCCACAATGAGCAGTTCTTC.

Only a few counts were recorded for this clonotype. This chain joins TRBV29-1 and TRBJ2-1, with D maybe TRBD1 (6 bases). Germline lookup yields CDR1 SQVTM and CDR2 ANQGSEA. Deletions cut 6 bases from V and 0 bases from J, with 15 bases between. The CDR3 is 15 residues long. CDR3 sequence reads: CSVDSKQGSYNEQFF. Here the CDR3 DNA reads TGCAGCGTCGACTCTAAACAGGGCTCCTACAATGAGCAGTTCTTC.

This clonotype was counted only a few times. CDR3: CASSQVSSVGELFF. The CDR3 coding sequence is TGTGCCAGCAGCCAAGTGTCCTCGGTCGGGGAGCTGTTTTTT. The chain couples TRBV3-1 to TRBJ2-2, with no clear D. CDR3 size: 14 residues. CDR1 is LGHDT and CDR2 is YNNKEL in the germline V gene (reference sequence). V was clipped by 1 base and J by 7 bases, with 10 bases between them.

This clonotype came up a few times. The chain recombines TRBV28 with TRBJ2-1, with 10 nucleotides matching TRBD2. CDR3 size: 15 residues. V shed 3 bases and J 5 bases; nucleotides not matched to a gene: 4. Germline-derived CDR1 and CDR2 are MDHEN and SYDVKM. CDR3 amino acids: CASSFEAGGHNEQFF. The DNA of the CDR3 is TGTGCCAGCAGTTTTGAAGCGGGGGGGCACAATGAGCAGTTCTTC.

The rearrangement uses TRBV29-1 and TRBJ2-1; maybe TRBD2 (6 bases). Germline V CDR1 and CDR2: SQVTM, ANQGSEA. The CDR3 sequence is 14 residues long. V lost 3 bases to trimming and J lost 1 base, with 10 bases between them. The CDR3 sequence is CSVDLGGSYNEQFF. As DNA, the CDR3 is TGCAGCGTTGATCTTGGGGGGTCCTACAATGAGCAGTTCTTC.

This chain uses TRBV13 with TRBJ2-7; 13 nucleotides match TRBD2. With V trimmed by 5 bases and J by 5 bases, 3 bases remained unmatched. Per germline, CDR1 PRHDT and CDR2 FYEKMQ (reference sequence). The CDR3 length is 14 residues. CDR3 region: CASSRTSGGHEQYF. CDR3 sequence (DNA): TGTGCCAGCAGCCGGACTAGCGGGGGACACGAGCAGTACTTC.

The V and J genes are TRBV18 and TRBJ2-7, with D possibly being TRBD1 (6 bases). The germline V gene has CDR1 KGHSH and CDR2 LQKENI. This CDR3 has 15 residues. V dropped 3 bases and J dropped 4 bases, with 16 bases sitting between them. In DNA form, the CDR3 reads TGTGCCAGCTCACCCCCTGCCTGGCAGGGGTACGAGCAGTACTTC. Residues: CASSPPAWQGYEQYF.

This clonotype was seen ten or more times. The chain employs TRBV12-3 or TRBV12-4 and TRBJ1-2; no clear D gene. The CDR3 is 11 amino acids. Trimming shortened V by 4 bases and J by 8 bases, and 8 bases separated the two germline ends. For the CDR3, the DNA is TGTGCCAGCAGTTCAGTTCAGGGCTACACCTTC. Its translation: CASSSVQGYTF.

This clonotype showed up many times. This rearrangement joins TRBV5-1 to TRBJ2-1; D remains unclear. Trimming took 4 bases from V and 7 from J, leaving 18 bases between them. Germline V gene sequence: CDR1 SGHRS, CDR2 YFSETQ. CDR3 length: 15 residues. The CDR3 DNA sequence: TGCGCCAGCAGCCTTACCGGGCCTCCGAAAAATGAGCAGTTCTTC. Translation gives CASSLTGPPKNEQFF.

The V gene is TRBV7-9, the J gene TRBJ2-5, with D tentatively TRBD1 (5 bases). CDR1 and CDR2 from the germline V gene are SEHNR and FQNEAQ (reference sequence). The CDR3 is made up of 16 amino acids. V shed 5 bases and J shed 3 bases, with 19 bases lying between them. CDR3 coding DNA: TGTGCCAGCAGCCGACGGGTGCCGGCCAGGGAAGAGACCCAGTACTTC. Translation: CASSRRVPAREETQYF.

This chain uses TRBV5-1 with TRBJ2-7; D unresolved. The CDR3 length is 16 residues. Trimming cost V 0 bases and J 3 bases, with 16 bases left between them. Germline CDR1 and CDR2: SGHRS and YFSETQ. The CDR3 coding sequence is TGCGCCAGCAGCTTGGACCCAGCAAAAAGAAACTACGAGCAGTACTTC. Translation: CASSLDPAKRNYEQYF.

This sequence joins TRBV5-1 and TRBJ2-7, with D possibly being TRBD1 (6 bases). Germline-derived CDR1 and CDR2 are SGHRS and YFSETQ. The CDR3 sequence is 13 residues long. Trimming shortened V by 0 bases and J by 5 bases, and 9 bases separated the two germline ends. This CDR3 is CASSLGTANEQYF. CDR3 coding DNA: TGCGCCAGCAGCTTGGGGACAGCTAACGAGCAGTACTTC.

This clonotype was counted a few times. This rearrangement joins TRBV2 to TRBJ2-2, with TRBD1 as a possible D gene (5 bases). From germline, CDR1 is SNHLY and CDR2 FYNNEI. The CDR3 runs 14 residues. V lost 3 bases, J lost 1 base, and 6 bases lay in between. The CDR3 is CASSDTGNTGELFF. Written as DNA, the CDR3 is TGTGCCAGCAGTGATACAGGGAACACCGGGGAGCTGTTTTTT.

This chain uses TRBV6-1 with TRBJ2-5; D possibly corresponds to TRBD1 (6 bases). Trimming pared 6 bases from V and 4 bases from J, leaving 21 bases between. From germline, CDR1 is MNHNS and CDR2 SASEGT. This CDR3 contains 16 residues. CDR3 nucleotides: TGTGCCAGCAGGAGCTCTGGGGGCGCTCGTGTAGAGACCCAGTACTTC. Its translation: CASRSSGGARVETQYF.

The table lists this clonotype with a few counts. The chain links TRBV6-2 or TRBV6-3 to TRBJ1-5; tentative D call: TRBD1 (5 bases). With 6 bases removed from V and 3 bases from J, the gap between germline ends came to 12 bases. The CDR3 is 14 residues long. Looked up from germline, CDR1 is MNHEY and CDR2 is SVGEGT. The CDR3 region is CASSQDRNNQPQHF. CDR3 coding DNA: TGTGCCAGCAGCCAAGACAGAAACAATCAGCCCCAGCATTTT.

The V call is TRBV4-2, the J call TRBJ1-5; the match to TRBD1 covers 7 bases. V lost 9 bases, J lost 0 bases, and 11 bases stayed unmatched. The CDR3 length is 16 residues. Looked up from germline, CDR1 is LGHNA and CDR2 is YNFKEQ. CDR3 in DNA: TGTGCCAGGGAGAATACAGGGGTGGTTAGCAATCAGCCCCAGCATTTT. It translates to CARENTGVVSNQPQHF.

This chain joins TRBV20-1 and TRBJ2-7; 10 nucleotides line up with TRBD1. Germline V gives CDR1 DFQATT, CDR2 SNEGSKA (reference sequence). V trimming: 3 bases; J trimming: 2 bases; junction bases outside the gene matches: 7. This CDR3 spans 15 amino acids. CDR3 sequence (DNA): TGCAGTGCTAGTGACCGGGACAGGGGTACCTACGAGCAGTACTTC. This gives the protein CSASDRDRGTYEQYF.

The chain uses TRBV29-1 and TRBJ2-1; D is perhaps TRBD1 or TRBD2 (5 bases each). V was trimmed by 1 base and J by 9 bases, leaving 10 bases between them. The germline CDR1 and CDR2 sequences are SQVTM and ANQGSEA. CDR3 length equals 12 residues. The CDR3: CSVEGGGLEQFF. For the CDR3, the DNA is TGCAGCGTTGAAGGGGGCGGGCTTGAGCAGTTCTTC.

This chain joins TRBV20-1 and TRBJ2-5, with 12 bases that match TRBD2. The CDR3 runs 17 residues. The junction had 12 bases not matched to a gene; V was cut back by 3 bases and J by 4 bases. Looked up from germline, CDR1 is DFQATT and CDR2 is SNEGSKA (reference sequence). CDR3 nucleotides: TGCAGTGCTAGTGCTAGCGGGAGGGCTGGGGCCACAGAGACCCAGTACTTC. It yields the protein CSASASGRAGATETQYF.